Listed below are T cell receptor beta chains from one sample, sequenced in a study of blood T cell repertoires in COVID-19. The method was immunoSEQ multiplex PCR; TCRdb's version includes in-frame clones alone and lacks a portion of them. The sample records fewer than 350,000 clones, approximately 88% being singletons. The sequencing input was PBMCs or T cells enriched from blood (not recorded which). The origin of the receptors is a woman in her thirties who had recovered from COVID-19. Each CDR3 is given with its conserved first and last residue. D genes are given only for firm matches. Clone sizes are given selectively: once, few, many, or a class where the clone is expanded.

d_call	v_call	j_call	clone_size	cdr3_aa	cdr3_nt
TRBD1	TRBV2	TRBJ2-2	-	CASSGGRTGNTGELFF	TGTGCCAGCAGTGGGGGAAGGACAGGGAACACCGGGGAGCTGTTTTTT
-	TRBV4-1	TRBJ1-2	-	CASSQDSGGANYGYTF	TGCGCCAGCAGCCAAGATAGTGGGGGCGCTAACTATGGCTACACCTTC
-	TRBV27	TRBJ1-1	-	CASRLRRGGSHTEAFF	TGTGCCAGCAGGCTAAGAAGGGGGGGCTCACACACTGAAGCTTTCTTT
-	TRBV28	TRBJ1-5	-	CASYFAGTSLNQPQHF	TGTGCCAGCTACTTTGCGGGAACCAGCCTAAATCAGCCCCAGCATTTT
TRBD1	TRBV11-2	TRBJ2-2	-	CASSSPGQGWDTGELFF	TGTGCCAGCAGCTCCCCCGGACAGGGGTGGGACACCGGGGAGCTGTTTTTT
TRBD1	TRBV18	TRBJ1-1	-	CASSPRTGGANTEAFF	TGTGCCAGCTCACCCCGGACAGGGGGCGCGAACACTGAAGCTTTCTTT
-	TRBV4-3	TRBJ1-2	-	CASSQTLGQPSYGYTF	TGCGCCAGCAGCCAGACACTCGGACAGCCAAGCTATGGCTACACCTTC
-	TRBV4-1	TRBJ1-6	-	CASSHPSRAPLHF	TGCGCCAGCAGCCATCCGTCTAGAGCCCCCCTCCACTTT
-	TRBV14	TRBJ2-5	-	CASSVQGSETQYF	TGTGCCAGCAGTGTCCAGGGTTCAGAGACCCAGTACTTC
-	TRBV18	TRBJ1-4	-	CASSPWSDEKLFF	TGTGCCAGCTCACCATGGAGTGATGAAAAACTGTTTTTT
-	TRBV7-6	TRBJ2-2	few	CASSLRTDNTGELFF	TGTGCCAGCAGCCTCCGGACAGATAACACCGGGGAGCTGTTTTTT
TRBD2	TRBV27	TRBJ2-1	-	CASSYSGRRDNEQFF	TGTGCCAGCAGTTATAGCGGGAGAAGGGACAATGAGCAGTTCTTC
TRBD2	TRBV7-8	TRBJ2-5	-	CASSLGTSEETQYF	TGTGCCAGCAGCTTAGGGACTAGTGAAGAGACCCAGTACTTC
-	TRBV3-1/TRBV3-2	TRBJ1-2	-	CASSQGIARYTF	TGTGCCAGCAGCCAAGGGATAGCACGCTACACCTTC
-	TRBV11-3	TRBJ2-1	-	CASSLSSAYNEQFF	TGTGCCAGCAGCTTAAGTAGCGCCTACAATGAGCAGTTCTTC
-	TRBV5-4	TRBJ1-6	-	CASSFEVRGSPLHF	TGTGCCAGCAGCTTTGAGGTTAGGGGTTCACCCCTCCACTTT
-	TRBV9	TRBJ1-6	-	CASSQDLGARSPLHF	TGTGCCAGCAGCCAGGATTTGGGGGCACGGTCACCCCTCCACTTT
TRBD1	TRBV27	TRBJ1-2	-	CASSIGTGSYGYTF	TGTGCCAGCAGTATCGGGACAGGATCCTATGGCTACACCTTC
-	TRBV10-3	TRBJ2-5	-	CAIRGAGTQYF	TGTGCCATCAGGGGGGCGGGGACCCAGTACTTC
-	TRBV5-1	TRBJ2-1	-	CASSLVARGRFGGREGNEQFF	TGCGCCAGCAGCTTGGTAGCCAGGGGGCGCTTTGGCGGGAGGGAGGGCAATGAGCAGTTCTTC
-	TRBV9	TRBJ2-2	-	CASSPNTGELFF	TGTGCCAGCAGCCCTAACACCGGGGAGCTGTTTTTT
TRBD2	TRBV5-4	TRBJ2-3	-	CASSLAGGGSDTQYF	TGTGCCAGCAGCTTGGCGGGGGGGGGTTCAGATACGCAGTATTTT
TRBD2	TRBV29-1	TRBJ2-3	-	CSVVVRWGLAGGDTQYF	TGCAGCGTTGTCGTTCGCTGGGGACTAGCGGGGGGGGATACGCAGTATTTT
TRBD2	TRBV2	TRBJ2-1	few	CASSDREGRNEQFF	TGTGCCAGCAGTGATCGGGAGGGCCGGAATGAGCAGTTCTTC
TRBD1	TRBV5-5	TRBJ1-2	-	CASSLAGTGNDGYTF	TGTGCCAGCAGCTTGGCCGGGACAGGGAACGATGGCTACACCTTC
TRBD1	TRBV5-4	TRBJ2-4	-	CASSLFSGQGALGNIQYF	TGTGCCAGCAGCCTTTTTTCGGGACAGGGGGCCCTGGGTAACATTCAGTACTTC
-	TRBV6-4	TRBJ1-2	-	CASSDPQGNGYTF	TGTGCCAGCAGTGACCCGCAGGGCAACGGCTACACCTTC
TRBD2	TRBV30	TRBJ2-1	-	CAWSGAGGPYNEQFF	TGTGCCTGGAGTGGAGCGGGAGGGCCGTACAATGAGCAGTTCTTC
-	TRBV4-1	TRBJ1-6	-	CASSQDPGVGSPLHF	TGCGCCAGCAGCCAAGACCCCGGGGTCGGTTCACCCCTCCACTTT
TRBD1	TRBV12-5	TRBJ1-5	once	CASGLARDSNQPQHF	TGTGCTAGTGGTTTGGCCCGGGACAGTAATCAGCCCCAGCATTTT
TRBD1	TRBV20-1	TRBJ1-2	-	CSVHRGKGYTF	TGCAGTGTACACAGGGGGAAGGGCTACACCTTC
TRBD1	TRBV28	TRBJ2-7	-	CASSFGQGASYEQYF	TGTGCCAGCAGTTTCGGACAGGGGGCCTCCTACGAGCAGTACTTC
-	TRBV5-1	TRBJ1-6	-	CASSLVGDSDNSPLHF	TGCGCCAGCAGCTTGGTGGGGGACTCTGATAATTCACCCCTCCACTTT
TRBD1	TRBV6-5	TRBJ1-1	once	CASSTGQGAWAFF	TGTGCCAGCAGTACCGGACAGGGGGCCTGGGCTTTCTTT
TRBD1	TRBV4-1	TRBJ1-1	-	CASSHRTGKFMNTEAFF	TGCGCCAGCAGCCACCGGACAGGGAAATTTATGAACACTGAAGCTTTCTTT
-	TRBV6-5	TRBJ2-1	-	CASSYSQVNEQFF	TGTGCCAGCAGTTACTCGCAGGTCAATGAGCAGTTCTTC
TRBD1	TRBV28	TRBJ1-1	-	CASTVLDRAAFF	TGTGCCAGCACTGTACTCGACAGGGCAGCTTTCTTT
-	TRBV4-1	TRBJ1-2	-	CASSQEQGARGYTF	TGCGCCAGCAGCCAAGAACAGGGCGCCAGGGGCTACACCTTC
TRBD1	TRBV18	TRBJ1-2	once	CASSKDRGLDYGYTF	TGTGCCAGCTCGAAGGACAGGGGGCTTGACTATGGCTACACCTTC
-	TRBV24-1	TRBJ2-3	-	CATSVWYSPDTQYF	TGTGCCACCAGTGTTTGGTACAGCCCAGATACGCAGTATTTT
-	TRBV5-1	TRBJ1-4	-	CASSWSGWQGEKLFF	TGCGCCAGCAGCTGGTCAGGTTGGCAGGGTGAAAAACTGTTTTTT
TRBD2	TRBV9	TRBJ2-3	-	CATSPGGKDTQYF	TGTGCCACCAGCCCGGGGGGTAAGGATACGCAGTATTTT
TRBD1	TRBV5-1	TRBJ2-2	-	CASHTAQGQERTGELFF	TGCGCCAGCCACACCGCTCAGGGACAGGAGCGGACCGGGGAGCTGTTTTTT
-	TRBV30	TRBJ2-7	many	CAWSVKRGGEVREQYF	TGTGCCTGGAGTGTTAAGCGCGGGGGCGAGGTCCGCGAGCAGTACTTC